This T cell receptor (beta chain) originates from a study of post-analysis software for immune sequencing data. Study as a whole: Included among the disease courses, which were recorded for the cohort, were relapsing-remitting, secondary progressive and progressive-relapsing multiple sclerosis.

With respect to this clonotype: Its specificity is unknown.

Germline CDR1 reads MGHRA; CDR2 reads YSYEKL. The length of the CDR3 is 15 residues. Between the trimmed V and J ends, which lost 2 bases and 1 base, there was a span of 8 bases. TCR beta cDNA libraries had unique molecular identifiers. Some 500,000 cDNA molecules were recovered from an input of 1 to 10 million T cells. TCRdb re-called the PCR reads with MiXCR, one entry per CDR3 protein. The sample carries more than 450,000 distinct CDR3 sequences, 44% recorded once. Study findings and constraints: In patients, TRBV5-6, TRBV5-1 and TRBV20-1 belonged to roughly five TRBV segments found more frequently than in controls. Co-batched samples clustered tightly together by F measure.

The chain uses TRBV4-1 and TRBJ1-4, with D unresolved. This clonotype originated in a girl aged 5-17 years with multiple sclerosis. The sample consisted of blood. The CDR3, as DNA: TGCGCCAGCAGCCAACCGACCGAAACTAATGAAAAACTGTTTTTT. Its translation: CASSQPTETNEKLFF.